These T cell receptor beta chains were read from a single sample in a study of T cell responses to AZD1222 COVID-19 vaccine. Repertoires were generated with immunoSEQ multiplex PCR, while TCRdb's copy carries only in-frame clones and drops some. This sample carries some 150,000 clones, 88% of them seen once, and the ten largest clones take around 4.4%. This material consisted of peripheral blood, taken 28 days after the second AZD1222 dose. Receptors were obtained from an adult who received the AZD1222 COVID-19 vaccine. Each CDR3 is given with its conserved first and last residue. The order of the fields is J gene, D gene, V gene, clone size, CDR3 DNA, CDR3 protein. A D gene is named only where the DNA matches it firmly. Only some rows state a clone size, as once, few, many or a class for expanded clones.

>TRBJ1-1|NA|TRBV3-1/TRBV3-2|NA
TGTGCCAGCAGCCGCGGAGGGGGGAGAGGGAACACTGAAGCTTTCTTT
CASSRGGGRGNTEAFF
>TRBJ1-4|TRBD1|TRBV29-1|few
TGCAGCGTTGAGGACAGGGGCGGTGAAAAACTGTTTTTT
CSVEDRGGEKLFF
>TRBJ2-5|NA|TRBV6-2/TRBV6-3|NA
TGTGCCAGCAGTCAGATACTGGAGACCCAGTACTTC
CASSQILETQYF
>TRBJ1-1|NA|TRBV29-1|NA
TGCAGCGTTGCAGGCCTCAACACTGAAGCTTTCTTT
CSVAGLNTEAFF
>TRBJ1-5|NA|TRBV20-1|NA
TGCAGTGCTAGTTCGCCGGATAGCAATCAGCCCCAGCATTTT
CSASSPDSNQPQHF
>TRBJ1-4|TRBD1|TRBV19|NA
TGTGCCAGTAGTAGGAGCTCGGGGACAGGGGAGGAAAAACTGTTTTTT
CASSRSSGTGEEKLFF
>TRBJ1-2|NA|TRBV6-5|NA
TGTGCCAGCAGGGCCGCGGTAGAACACGGCTACACCTTC
CASRAAVEHGYTF
>TRBJ2-2|NA|TRBV4-1|NA
TGCGCCAGCAGCCAAGATCCCTACCCCGCCTCCTTGGGCACCGGGGAGCTGTTTTTT
CASSQDPYPASLGTGELFF
>TRBJ1-3|NA|TRBV27|NA
TGTGCCAGCAGTTTATCGCCCGGGTCTGGAAACACCATATATTTT
CASSLSPGSGNTIYF
>TRBJ1-1|NA|TRBV14|NA
TGTGCCAGCAGCCAAGCCTTGAACACTGAAGCTTTCTTT
CASSQALNTEAFF
>TRBJ1-3|NA|TRBV7-2|NA
TGTGCCAGCAGCCCCATTGGGGGAAACACCATATATTTT
CASSPIGGNTIYF
>TRBJ2-7|NA|TRBV5-1|NA
TGCGCCAGCAGCGTGGACCGCCCCTACGAGCAGTACTTC
CASSVDRPYEQYF
>TRBJ2-2|NA|TRBV19|NA
TGTGCCAGTAGTATAGATATGGGGGGGCTAATTATTACCGGGGAGCTGTTTTTT
CASSIDMGGLIITGELFF
>TRBJ2-2|TRBD2|TRBV7-3|NA
TGTGCCAGCAGCTTAACGCGCGGGGGAACCGGGGAGCTGTTTTTT
CASSLTRGGTGELFF
>TRBJ1-2|NA|TRBV28|NA
TGTGCGACCGACAGAGATAACTATGGCTACACCTTC
CATDRDNYGYTF
>TRBJ1-1|NA|TRBV6-1|NA
TGTGCCAGCAGTGAGTCGGGGGACACTGAAGCTTTCTTT
CASSESGDTEAFF
>TRBJ1-1|NA|TRBV19|few
TGTGCCAGTAGTTGGGGACACGGGAGGTGGAACACTGAAGCTTTCTTT
CASSWGHGRWNTEAFF
>TRBJ2-1|NA|TRBV5-6|once
TGTGCCAGCAGCTTGGCCTCCGCCAATGAGCAGTTCTTC
CASSLASANEQFF
>TRBJ2-2|NA|TRBV28|NA
TGTGCCAGCAGTTTTGGCAGGGTTACCGGGGAGCTGTTTTTT
CASSFGRVTGELFF
>TRBJ1-4|NA|TRBV29-1|NA
TGCAGCGTTGAGTTAAGGAACCTTAATGAAAAACTGTTTTTT
CSVELRNLNEKLFF
>TRBJ1-1|NA|TRBV28|NA
TGTGCCAGTCATGCCCAGCTCAACACTGAAGCTTTCTTT
CASHAQLNTEAFF
>TRBJ2-2|NA|TRBV7-6|NA
TGTGCCAGCAGCTCTCTGGGGGGGGCGGACACCGGGGAGCTGTTTTTT
CASSSLGGADTGELFF
>TRBJ1-1|NA|TRBV27|NA
TGTGCCAGCAGTTTGGGGGCTGAAGCTTTCTTT
CASSLGAEAFF
>TRBJ1-2|TRBD1|TRBV5-1|once
TGCGCCAGCAGCCTGGGACAGGGGGTCGGCTACACCTTC
CASSLGQGVGYTF